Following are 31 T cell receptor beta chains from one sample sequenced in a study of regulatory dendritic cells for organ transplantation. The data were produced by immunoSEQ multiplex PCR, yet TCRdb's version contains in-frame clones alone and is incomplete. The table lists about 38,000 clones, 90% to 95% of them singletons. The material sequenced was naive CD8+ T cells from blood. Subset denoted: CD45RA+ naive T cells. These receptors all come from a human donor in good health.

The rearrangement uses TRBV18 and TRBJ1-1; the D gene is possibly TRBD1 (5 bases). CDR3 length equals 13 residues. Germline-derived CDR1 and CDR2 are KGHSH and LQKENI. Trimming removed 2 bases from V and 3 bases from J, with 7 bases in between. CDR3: CASSPGGDTEAFF. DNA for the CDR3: TGTGCCAGCTCACCAGGGGGAGACACTGAAGCTTTCTTT.

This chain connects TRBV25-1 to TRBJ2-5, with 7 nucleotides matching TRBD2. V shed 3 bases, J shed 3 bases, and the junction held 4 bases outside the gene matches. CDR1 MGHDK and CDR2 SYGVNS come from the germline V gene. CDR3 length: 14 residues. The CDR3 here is CASSDLGGEETQYF. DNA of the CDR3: TGTGCCAGCAGTGACTTGGGGGGGGAAGAGACCCAGTACTTC. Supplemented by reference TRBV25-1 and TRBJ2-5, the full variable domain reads EADIYQTPRYLVIGTGKKITLECSQTMGHDKMYWYQQDPGMELHLIHYSYGVNSTEKGDLSSESTVSRIRTEHFPLTLESARPSHTSQYLCASSDLGGEETQYFGPGTRLLVL.

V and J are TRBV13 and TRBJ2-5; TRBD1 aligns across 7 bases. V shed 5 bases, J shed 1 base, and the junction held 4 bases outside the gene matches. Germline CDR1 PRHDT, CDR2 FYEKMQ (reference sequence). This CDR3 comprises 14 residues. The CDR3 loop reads CASSNDRVQETQYF. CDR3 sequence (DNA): TGTGCCAGCAGCAATGACAGGGTCCAAGAGACCCAGTACTTC.

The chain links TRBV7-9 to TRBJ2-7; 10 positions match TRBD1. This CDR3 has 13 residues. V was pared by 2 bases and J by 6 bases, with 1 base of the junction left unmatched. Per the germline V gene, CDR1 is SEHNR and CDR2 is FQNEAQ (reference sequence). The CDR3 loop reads CASSLRTGGEQYF. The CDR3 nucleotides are TGTGCCAGCAGCTTAAGGACAGGGGGCGAGCAGTACTTC.

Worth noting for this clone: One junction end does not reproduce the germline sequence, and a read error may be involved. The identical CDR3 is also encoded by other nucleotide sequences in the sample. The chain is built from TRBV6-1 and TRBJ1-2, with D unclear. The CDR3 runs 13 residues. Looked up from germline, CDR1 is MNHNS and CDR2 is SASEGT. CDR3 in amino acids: CAGQSDPHYGYTF. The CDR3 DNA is TGCGCCGGCCAGTCTGACCCTCACTATGGCTACACCTTC.

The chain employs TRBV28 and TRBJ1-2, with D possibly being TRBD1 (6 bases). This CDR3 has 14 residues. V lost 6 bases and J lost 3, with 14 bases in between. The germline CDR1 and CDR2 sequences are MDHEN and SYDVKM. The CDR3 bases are TGTGCCAGCAGCGCTGAGGGGGTTCACTATGGCTACACCTTC. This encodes CASSAEGVHYGYTF.

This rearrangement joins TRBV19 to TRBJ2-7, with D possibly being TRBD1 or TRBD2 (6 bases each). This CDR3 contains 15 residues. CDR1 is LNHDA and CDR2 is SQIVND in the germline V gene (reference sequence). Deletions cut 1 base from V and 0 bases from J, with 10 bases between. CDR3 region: CASSIAGASSYEQYF. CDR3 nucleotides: TGTGCCAGTAGTATAGCGGGGGCGAGCTCCTACGAGCAGTACTTC.

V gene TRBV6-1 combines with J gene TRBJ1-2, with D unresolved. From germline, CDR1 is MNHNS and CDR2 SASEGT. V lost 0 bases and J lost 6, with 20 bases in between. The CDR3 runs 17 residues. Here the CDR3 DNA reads TGTGCCAGCAGTGAAGCTTGGAGGGTTGACGATTACCATGGCTACACCTTC. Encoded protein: CASSEAWRVDDYHGYTF.

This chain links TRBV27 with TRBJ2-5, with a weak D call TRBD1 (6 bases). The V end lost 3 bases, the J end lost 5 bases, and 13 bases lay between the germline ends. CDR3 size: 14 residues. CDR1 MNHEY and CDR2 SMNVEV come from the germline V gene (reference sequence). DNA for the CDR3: TGTGCCAGCAGTTTCTTCAACAGGGCGGAGACCCAGTACTTC. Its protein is CASSFFNRAETQYF.

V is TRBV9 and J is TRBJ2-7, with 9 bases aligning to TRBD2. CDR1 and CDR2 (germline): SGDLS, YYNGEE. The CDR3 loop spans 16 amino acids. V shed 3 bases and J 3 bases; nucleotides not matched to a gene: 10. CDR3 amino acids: CASSDQPSGAFYEQYF. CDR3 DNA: TGTGCCAGCAGCGATCAACCTAGCGGGGCATTCTACGAGCAGTACTTC.

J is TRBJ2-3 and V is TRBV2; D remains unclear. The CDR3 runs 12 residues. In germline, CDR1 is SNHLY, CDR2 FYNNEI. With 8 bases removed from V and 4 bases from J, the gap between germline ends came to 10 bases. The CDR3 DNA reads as TGTGCCAGCCCATCGGCCGCAGATACGCAGTATTTT. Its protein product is CASPSAADTQYF.

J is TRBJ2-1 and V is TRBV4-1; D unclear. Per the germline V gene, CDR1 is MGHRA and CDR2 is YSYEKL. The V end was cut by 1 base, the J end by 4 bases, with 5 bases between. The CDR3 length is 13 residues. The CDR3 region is CASSQVGYNEQFF. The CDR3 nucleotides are TGCGCCAGCAGCCAAGTTGGATACAATGAGCAGTTCTTC.

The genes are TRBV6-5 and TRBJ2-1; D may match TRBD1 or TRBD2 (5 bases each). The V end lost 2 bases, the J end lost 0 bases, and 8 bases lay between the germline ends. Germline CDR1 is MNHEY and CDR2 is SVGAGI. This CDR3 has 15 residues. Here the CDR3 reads CASSYGDPSYNEQFF. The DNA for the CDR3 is TGTGCCAGCAGTTACGGGGACCCCTCCTACAATGAGCAGTTCTTC.

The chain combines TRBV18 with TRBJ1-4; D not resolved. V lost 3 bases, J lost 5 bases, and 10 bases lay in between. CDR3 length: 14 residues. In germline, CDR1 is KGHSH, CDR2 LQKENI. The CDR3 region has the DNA TGTGCCAGCTCACCGCCAGGAGTCAATGAAAAACTGTTTTTT. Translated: CASSPPGVNEKLFF.

The CDR3 loop is CASSQDDLPEVVREKLFF. The CDR3 nucleotides are TGCGCCAGCAGCCAAGATGACCTGCCGGAGGTGGTGCGTGAAAAACTGTTTTTT. The rearrangement links TRBV4-1 to TRBJ1-4; D call uncertain. CDR1 and CDR2 from the germline V gene are MGHRA and YSYEKL. V lost 0 bases and J 7 bases, leaving 21 bases between the germline ends. CDR3 size: 18 residues.

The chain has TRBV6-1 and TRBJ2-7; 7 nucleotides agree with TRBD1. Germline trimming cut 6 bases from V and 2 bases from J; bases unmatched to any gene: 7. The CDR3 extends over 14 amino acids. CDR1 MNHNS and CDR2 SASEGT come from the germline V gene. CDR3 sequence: CASRVLTGAYEQYF. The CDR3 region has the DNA TGTGCCAGCAGGGTCTTAACAGGGGCCTACGAGCAGTACTTC.

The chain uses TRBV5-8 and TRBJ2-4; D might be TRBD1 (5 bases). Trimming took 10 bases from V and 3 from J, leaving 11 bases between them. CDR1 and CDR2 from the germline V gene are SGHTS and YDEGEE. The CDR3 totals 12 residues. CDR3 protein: CAGQGDKNIQYF. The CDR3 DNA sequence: TGTGCCGGCCAGGGTGACAAAAACATTCAGTACTTC.

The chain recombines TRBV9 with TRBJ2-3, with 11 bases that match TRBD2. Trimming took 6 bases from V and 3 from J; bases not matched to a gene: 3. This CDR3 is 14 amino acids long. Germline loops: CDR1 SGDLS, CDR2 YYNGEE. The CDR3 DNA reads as TGTGCCAGCACGCCTAGCGGGGGGACAGATACGCAGTATTTT. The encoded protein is CASTPSGGTDTQYF.

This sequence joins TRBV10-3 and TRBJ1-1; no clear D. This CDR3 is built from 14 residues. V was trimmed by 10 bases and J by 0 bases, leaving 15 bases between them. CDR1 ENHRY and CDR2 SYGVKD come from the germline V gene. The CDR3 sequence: CASRPGGMNTEAFF. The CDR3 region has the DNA TGTGCCAGCCGGCCGGGTGGCATGAACACTGAAGCTTTCTTT.

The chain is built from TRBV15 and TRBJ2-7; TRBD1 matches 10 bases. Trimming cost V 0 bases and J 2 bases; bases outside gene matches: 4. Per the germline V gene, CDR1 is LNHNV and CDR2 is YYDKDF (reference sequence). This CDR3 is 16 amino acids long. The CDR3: CATSRDLGQGTYEQYF. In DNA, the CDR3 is TGTGCCACCAGCAGAGATCTGGGACAGGGGACCTACGAGCAGTACTTC.

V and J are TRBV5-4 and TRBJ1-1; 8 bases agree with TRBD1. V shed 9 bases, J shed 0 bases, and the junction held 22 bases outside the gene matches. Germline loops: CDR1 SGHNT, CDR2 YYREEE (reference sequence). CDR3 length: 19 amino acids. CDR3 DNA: TGTGCCAACCAGCGACAGGGGTCCGCGAAGGGAAAACTGAACACTGAAGCTTTCTTT. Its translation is CANQRQGSAKGKLNTEAFF.

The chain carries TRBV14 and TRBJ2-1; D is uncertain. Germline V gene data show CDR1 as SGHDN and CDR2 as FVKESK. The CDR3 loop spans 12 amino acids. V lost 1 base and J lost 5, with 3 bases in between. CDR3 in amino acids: CASSQVHNEQFF. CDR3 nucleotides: TGTGCCAGCAGCCAAGTCCACAATGAGCAGTTCTTC.

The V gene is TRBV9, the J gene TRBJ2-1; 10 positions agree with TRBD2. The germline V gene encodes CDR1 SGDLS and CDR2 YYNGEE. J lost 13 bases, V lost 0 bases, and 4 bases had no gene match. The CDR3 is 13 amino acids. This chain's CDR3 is CASSVVTSGDQFF. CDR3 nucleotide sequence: TGTGCCAGCAGCGTAGTCACTAGCGGGGATCAGTTCTTC.

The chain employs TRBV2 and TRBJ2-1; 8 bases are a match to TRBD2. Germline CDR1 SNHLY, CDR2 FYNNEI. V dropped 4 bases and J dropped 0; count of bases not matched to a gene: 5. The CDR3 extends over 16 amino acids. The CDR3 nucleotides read TGTGCCAGCAGTGTGGCTAGCGGGTACTCCTACAATGAGCAGTTCTTC. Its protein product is CASSVASGYSYNEQFF.

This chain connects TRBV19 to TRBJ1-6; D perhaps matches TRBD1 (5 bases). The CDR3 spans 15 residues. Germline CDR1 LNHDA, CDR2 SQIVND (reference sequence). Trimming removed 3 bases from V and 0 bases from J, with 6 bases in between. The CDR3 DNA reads TGTGCCAGTAGTATCGGGACCTCCTATAATTCACCCCTCCACTTT. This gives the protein CASSIGTSYNSPLHF.

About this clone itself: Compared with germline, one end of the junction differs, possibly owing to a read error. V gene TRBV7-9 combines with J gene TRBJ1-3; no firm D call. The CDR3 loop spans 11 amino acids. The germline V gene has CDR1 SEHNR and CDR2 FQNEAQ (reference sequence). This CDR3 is CASSLGQDLHF. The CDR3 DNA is TGTGCCAGCAGCTTAGGCCAGGATCTTCATTTT.

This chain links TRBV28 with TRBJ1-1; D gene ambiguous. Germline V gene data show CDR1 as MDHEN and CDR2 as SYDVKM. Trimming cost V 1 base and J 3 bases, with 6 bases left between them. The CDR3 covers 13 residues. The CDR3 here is CASSLYRYTEAFF. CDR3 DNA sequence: TGTGCCAGCAGTTTATATCGGTACACTGAAGCTTTCTTT.

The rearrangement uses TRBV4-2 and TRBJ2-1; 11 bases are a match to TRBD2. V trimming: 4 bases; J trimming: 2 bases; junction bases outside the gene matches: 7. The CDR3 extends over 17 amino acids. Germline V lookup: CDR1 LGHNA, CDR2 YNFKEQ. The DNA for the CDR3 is TGTGCCAGCAGCCCGAACTCACTAGCGGGGGCCTACAATGAGCAGTTCTTC. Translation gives CASSPNSLAGAYNEQFF.

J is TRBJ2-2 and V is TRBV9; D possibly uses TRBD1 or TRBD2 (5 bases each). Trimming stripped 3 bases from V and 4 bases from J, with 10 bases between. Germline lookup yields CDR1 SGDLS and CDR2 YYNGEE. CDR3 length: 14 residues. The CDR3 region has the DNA TGTGCCAGCAGCGGCGCCGGGGCCACCGGGGAGCTGTTTTTT. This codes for CASSGAGATGELFF.

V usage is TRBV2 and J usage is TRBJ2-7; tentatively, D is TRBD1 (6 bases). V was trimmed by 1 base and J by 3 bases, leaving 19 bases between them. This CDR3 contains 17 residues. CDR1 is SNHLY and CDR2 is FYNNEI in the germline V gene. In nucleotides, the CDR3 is TGTGCCAGCAGTGAAGGGGATCAGGGGCACCCTCTCTACGAGCAGTACTTC. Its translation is CASSEGDQGHPLYEQYF.

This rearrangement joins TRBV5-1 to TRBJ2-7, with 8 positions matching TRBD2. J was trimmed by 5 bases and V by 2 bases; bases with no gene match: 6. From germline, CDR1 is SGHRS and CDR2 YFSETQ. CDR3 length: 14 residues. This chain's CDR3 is CASSLRLAGDEQYF. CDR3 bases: TGCGCCAGCAGCTTACGGCTAGCGGGTGACGAGCAGTACTTC.